This T cell receptor (beta chain) was profiled in a study of T cell responses to AZD1222 COVID-19 vaccine. Overall study results and limits: The sample set comprised mostly white British donors with more females, and clonal diversity was possibly underestimated. In all cases, repertoires were sampled only after the peak T cell response.

The CDR3 is made up of 17 amino acids. Trimming removed 2 bases at V and 0 bases at J, with 14 bases between. Per germline, CDR1 MNHNS and CDR2 SASEGT. About this clone itself: Its antigen remains unidentified.

Produced via immunoSEQ multiplex PCR; TCRdb's table is partial and in-frame only. Here the sample spans 120,000 or so clones, 70% to 90% being singletons. The V and J genes are TRBV6-1 and TRBJ1-5, with a weak D call TRBD1 (5 bases). The receptor's source is an adult who received the AZD1222 COVID-19 vaccine. Material: peripheral blood, obtained 28 days after the second AZD1222 dose. The CDR3 DNA reads TGTGCCAGCAGTGAAATAGGCGGGGGTTATAGCAATCAGCCCCAGCATTTT. Translating gives CASSEIGGGYSNQPQHF.